This TCR beta chain derives from a study of OX40 agonist ivuxolimab in advanced cancers. Across the study: Melanoma, hepatocellular carcinoma, head and neck or renal cell cancer occurred in dose-escalation patients. Patients were roughly 83% male with ages roughly 23 to 79, mean about 65.

The data were produced by immunoSEQ multiplex PCR, yet TCRdb's version contains in-frame clones alone and is incomplete. The repertoire consists of 77,000 or so clones, with 92% occurring once and the leading ten covering approximately 0.5%. Remarks on this clone: As yet, its antigen is unknown.

Trimming cost V 4 bases and J 4 bases, with 8 bases left between them. The CDR3 length is 13 residues. The germline gives CDR1 SGHDT, CDR2 YYEEEE. Whole-study findings and limits: More expanded clones were found, on average, in CD8+ than in CD4+ T cells.

Patients were ineligible given autoimmune disease history or systemic immunosuppression. V gene TRBV5-6 combines with J gene TRBJ2-2; D is uncertain. The sequence came from an adult with an advanced solid tumor such as melanoma, head and neck, liver or kidney cancer. Sequencing was performed on CD4+ or CD8+ T cells sorted from blood, taken in a trial of the OX40 agonist ivuxolimab. The CDR3 coding sequence is TGTGCCAGCAGCCACCAAATCACCGGGGAGCTGTTTTTT. Protein: CASSHQITGELFF.